The 19 T cell receptor beta chains below were found in one sample sequenced in a study of T cells in localized non-small cell lung cancer (TCRdb year 2020). The library relied on the immunoSEQ multiplex PCR assay. TCRdb retrieved this table from immuneACCESS and kept in-frame rearrangements only. Not all clones are present; in checked studies, unresolved V genes account for under half, and no reason is known for the remainder. The sample table lists around 79,000 clones, around 80% of them with a count of one. 19% of the sample belongs to the ten largest clones. Sequenced here: PBMCs, sampled before any cancer treatment. The receptors stem from a man aged 40-75 years with stage II squamous cell lung carcinoma.

This clone has just one count. The chain carries TRBV2 and TRBJ2-7; 11 bases are a match to TRBD1. The length of the CDR3 is 15 residues. The V gene end was trimmed by 6 bases and the J gene end by 6 bases; junction bases not matched to a gene: 10. Germline loops: CDR1 SNHLY, CDR2 FYNNEI. CDR3 region: CASSLIGTGGGEQYF. The CDR3 bases are TGTGCCAGCAGCCTTATCGGGACAGGGGGAGGCGAGCAGTACTTC.

In its sample, this clone was seen once. The V gene is TRBV12-5, the J gene TRBJ1-1, with D maybe TRBD1 (6 bases). The CDR3 totals 14 residues. V lost 1 base and J lost 7, with 13 bases in between. CDR1 and CDR2 from the germline V gene are LGHNT and FRNRAP. The CDR3 here is CASGLGQGSLEAFF. In DNA, the CDR3 is TGTGCTAGTGGTTTGGGCCAGGGGAGCCTTGAAGCTTTCTTT.

The chain has TRBV14 and TRBJ1-3; D is uncertain. Per germline, CDR1 SGHDN and CDR2 FVKESK. V gave up 1 base and J gave up 4 bases, with 8 bases separating them. This CDR3 spans 14 amino acids. Here the CDR3 reads CASSQGAPGNTIYF. The CDR3 DNA reads TGTGCCAGCAGCCAAGGGGCCCCCGGAAACACCATATATTTT.

The chain is built from TRBV7-9 and TRBJ1-1; D unresolved. Trimming left V 1 base short and J 1 base short, with 13 bases between. CDR1 is SEHNR and CDR2 is FQNEAQ in the germline V gene (reference sequence). CDR3 size: 16 residues. The CDR3 protein is CASSLGAEMPNTEAFF. DNA of the CDR3: TGTGCCAGCAGCTTAGGGGCAGAGATGCCGAACACTGAAGCTTTCTTT.

This chain joins TRBV30 and TRBJ2-7, with 8 bases lining up with TRBD1. This CDR3 is 11 amino acids long. V trimming: 5 bases; J trimming: 3 bases; junction bases outside the gene matches: 0. Per germline, CDR1 GTSNPN and CDR2 SVGIG (reference sequence). The CDR3 nucleotides are TGTGCCTGGGACAGGGGCTACGAGCAGTACTTC. It codes for CAWDRGYEQYF. The full variable domain, its missing parts supplied by reference TRBV30 and TRBJ2-7, is SQTIHQWPATLVQPVGSPLSLECTVEGTSNPNLYWYRQAAGRGLQLLFYSVGIGQISSEVPQNLSASRPQDRQFILSSKKLLLSDSGFYLCAWDRGYEQYFGPGTRLTVT.

This chain joins TRBV5-1 and TRBJ2-2, with D maybe TRBD1 (6 bases). Germline CDR1 SGHRS, CDR2 YFSETQ. CDR3 length equals 16 residues. V was clipped by 0 bases and J by 5 bases, with 14 bases between them. CDR3 in amino acids: CASSLEVGARTGELFF. CDR3 sequence (DNA): TGCGCCAGCAGCTTGGAGGTGGGGGCGCGGACCGGGGAGCTGTTTTTT.

V usage is TRBV6-6 and J usage is TRBJ2-5; TRBD2 matches at 9 bases. V shed 11 bases, J shed 5 bases, and the junction held 9 bases outside the gene matches. The germline V gene encodes CDR1 MNHNY and CDR2 SVGAGI (reference sequence). CDR3 length: 13 residues. The CDR3 is CASHLAGIETQYF. CDR3 DNA: TGTGCCTCCCATCTAGCGGGAATCGAGACCCAGTACTTC.

The gene calls are TRBV19 and TRBJ2-3; D not resolved. CDR3 size: 14 residues. V gave up 6 bases and J gave up 5 bases, with 15 bases separating them. In germline, CDR1 is LNHDA, CDR2 SQIVND (reference sequence). The CDR3 sequence is CASSPQIAGDTQYF. The CDR3 DNA is TGTGCCAGTAGCCCCCAGATAGCAGGAGATACGCAGTATTTT.

This clone has a handful of counts. Within the sample, other DNA sequences also encode this same CDR3. Written as DNA, the CDR3 is TGTGCCAGCAGAGGGAACTCCTACGAGCAGTACTTC. Protein: CASRGNSYEQYF. The chain links TRBV27 to TRBJ2-7, with D uncertain. The CDR3 loop spans 12 amino acids. Germline V CDR1 and CDR2: MNHEY, SMNVEV (reference sequence). Trimming pared 6 bases from V and 0 bases from J, leaving 6 bases between.

The chain combines TRBV28 with TRBJ1-1; D call uncertain. The CDR3 length is 15 residues. Trimming stripped 1 base from V and 0 bases from J, with 9 bases between. Per the germline V gene, CDR1 is MDHEN and CDR2 is SYDVKM. CDR3 DNA sequence: TGTGCCAGCAGTTTATTACAGACCATGAACACTGAAGCTTTCTTT. Translating it yields CASSLLQTMNTEAFF. The variable domain in full, completed from reference TRBV28 and TRBJ1-1, reads DVKVTQSSRYLVKRTGEKVFLECVQDMDHENMFWYRQDPGLGLRLIYFSYDVKMKEKGDIPEGYSVSREKKERFSLILESASTNQTSMYLCASSLLQTMNTEAFFGQGTRLTVV.

For the CDR3, the DNA is TGTGCCAGCTCTGATGGCAGAGGCGCCCAAGAGACCCAGTACTTC. Translating gives CASSDGRGAQETQYF. The V and J genes are TRBV18 and TRBJ2-5; unclear D gene. CDR1 KGHSH and CDR2 LQKENI come from the germline V gene. V gave up 6 bases and J gave up 1 base, with 15 bases separating them. The CDR3 is 15 residues long.

The chain employs TRBV6-6 and TRBJ1-5; D unresolved. Germline lookup yields CDR1 MNHNY and CDR2 SVGAGI (reference sequence). This CDR3 has 13 amino acids. Trimming took 4 bases from V and 0 from J, leaving 4 bases between them. CDR3 region: CASSSNSNQPQHF. CDR3 coding DNA: TGTGCCAGCAGTTCAAATAGCAATCAGCCCCAGCATTTT.

The rearrangement links TRBV30 to TRBJ1-5, with D uncertain. Germline-derived CDR1 and CDR2 are GTSNPN and SVGIG (reference sequence). V was shortened by 0 bases and J by 3 bases, with 6 bases between the two germline ends. CDR3 length: 13 residues. CDR3 sequence: CAWSVAFNQPQHF. In nucleotides, the CDR3 is TGTGCCTGGAGTGTAGCTTTCAATCAGCCCCAGCATTTT.

The CDR3 loop is CASIRGREGGYTF. CDR3 sequence (DNA): TGTGCCAGCATCCGGGGGAGGGAGGGAGGCTACACCTTC. This chain uses TRBV7-9 with TRBJ1-2; tentatively, D is TRBD1 (5 bases). Trimming took off 7 bases at V and 8 bases at J, with 17 bases between the two ends. Per the germline V gene, CDR1 is SEHNR and CDR2 is FQNEAQ (reference sequence). The CDR3 spans 13 residues.

CDR3 protein: CASSGTSEETQYF. The CDR3 DNA sequence: TGTGCCAGCAGCGGGACTAGCGAGGAGACCCAGTACTTC. The chain joins TRBV7-2 to TRBJ2-5; 10 bases agree with TRBD2. The V and J ends lost 5 bases and 5 bases, in that order; junction bases with no gene match: 2. The CDR3 length is 13 residues. The germline gives CDR1 SGHTA, CDR2 FQGNSA.

V gene TRBV30 combines with J gene TRBJ2-1; D remains ambiguous. Germline V CDR1 and CDR2: GTSNPN, SVGIG (reference sequence). The V gene lost 2 bases and the J gene lost 5 bases, with 13 bases spanning the gap. The CDR3 is 14 residues long. The CDR3 sequence is CAWSQGSLNNEQFF. The CDR3 nucleotides read TGTGCCTGGAGTCAAGGATCCTTGAACAATGAGCAGTTCTTC.

CDR3 in amino acids: CASSSLGEGPDTEAFF. The CDR3, as DNA: TGCGCCAGCAGCTCCCTTGGGGAGGGCCCCGACACTGAAGCTTTCTTT. The chain carries TRBV5-1 and TRBJ1-1, with no clear D. The CDR3 length is 16 residues. Trimming took off 3 bases at V and 3 bases at J, with 18 bases between the two ends. CDR1 and CDR2 from the germline V gene are SGHRS and YFSETQ.

V usage is TRBV6-1 and J usage is TRBJ1-1; D might be TRBD1 (6 bases). CDR1 and CDR2 (germline): MNHNS, SASEGT. V was trimmed by 3 bases and J by 1 base, leaving 9 bases between them. The CDR3 has 14 residues. The CDR3 nucleotides are TGTGCCAGCAGTGAGACGGGGGCGAACACTGAAGCTTTCTTT. Translation: CASSETGANTEAFF.

This clone was observed a few times. The chain is built from TRBV5-5 and TRBJ1-1; perhaps TRBD1 as D (5 bases). Trimming took off 4 bases at V and 1 base at J, with 11 bases between the two ends. Germline CDR1 and CDR2: SGHKS and YYEKEE (reference sequence). The CDR3 has 14 residues. CDR3 loop: CASSPGTANTEAFF. In DNA form, the CDR3 reads TGTGCCAGCAGCCCCGGGACCGCGAACACTGAAGCTTTCTTT.